Listed here is a single T cell receptor beta chain. It lacks a known antigen. Base-call qualities are not available, and no considerably larger clone is one nucleotide away. The sample is drawn from a study of regulatory T cells in long-lasting Graves disease (dated by TCRdb to the early 2020s). About the study as a whole: Persistent Graves' disease was defined as persistently positive TSH receptor autoantibodies together with antithyroid drug treatment for over 5 years. Patients with persistent Graves' disease were compared with patients with newly diagnosed Graves' disease using TCR sequencing and RNA sequencing of peripheral blood. The study was conducted in China and was registered as a clinical trial. TCR sequencing covered approximately 13 persistent and about 20 newly diagnosed Graves' disease patients, some 33 samples in total. Persistent Graves' disease patients in the clinical cohort had taken antithyroid drugs for around 11 years on average.

The CDR3 holds 15 amino acids from the cysteine to the phenylalanine. Just the 45-base CDR3 DNA is kept, in frame starting at base 1. Trimming takes 8 bases from V and 4 bases from J, and the germline ends sit 18 bases apart. From a lookup of the germline V gene (reference sequence), CDR1 and CDR2 are MNHEY and SMNVEV. Study-wide findings and limitations: Because the primary lesion, thyroid tissue, could not be accessed, the study looked at peripheral blood alone. Preferential use of TRBV28, TRBJ1-2 and TRBJ2-5 was observed in persistent disease, whereas TRBV20-1 and TRBJ2-1 were favored in newly diagnosed disease. Only the TCR beta chain was sequenced and analyzed. The authors acknowledged the small sample size as a limitation that may reduce accuracy. Compared with newly diagnosed patients, patients with persistent Graves' disease had lower TCR Shannon entropy and fewer highly expanded clones, which suggests clonal expansion. Patients with persistent disease shared more public clonotypes (around 3,000) than newly diagnosed patients did (more than 900).

Library preparation employed multiplex PCR. Sequencing was carried out with an Illumina HiSeq 4000. TCR beta libraries were built with iRepertoire HTBI primers and Arm-PCR amplification of CDR3 regions. Before sequencing, the PCR products underwent gel purification. In the authors' own workflow: A total of roughly 67 TRBV and some 13 TRBJ segments were identified across samples and were used for gene usage analysis of CDR3 amino acid clonotypes. COPE and FqMerger were used to merge filtered high-quality paired reads into contigs. BLAST was used to align contigs to the IMGT TRBV, TRBD and TRBJ reference genes, and CDR3 was defined following IMGT. Clonotypes above 0.1% frequency were classified as highly expanded clones. Shannon entropy served as the measure of repertoire diversity, while the Gini coefficient captured V-J evenness. Clonotypes shared by more than one individual were considered public. TCRdb redid the processing of the public reads, applying fastp at Q25 and MiXCR, and retained in-frame beta chains. Identical CDR3 protein sequences are pooled into one entry, listed with their most common genes and DNA. The V and J calls follow TCRdb's processing rather than the paper's. The sample data list fewer than 450,000 distinct CDR3 sequences, and about 20% of these were observed just once. Roughly a quarter of the sample belongs to the ten largest clones.

This specimen's time point label, interpreted: persistent/refractory GD, antithyroid drugs over 5 years with positive TRAb. For both TCR sequencing and RNA sequencing, RNA was extracted from PBMCs using TRIzol. Graves' disease was diagnosed according to American Thyroid Association guidelines. Recruitment of patients was carried out at an endocrinology department in Xi'an, China. Each patient gave approximately 9.7 milliliters of peripheral blood, collected in an EDTA anticoagulant tube. Ficoll Paque Plus density gradient separation was used to isolate PBMCs, and no further T cell sorting was done. An Agilent 2100 Bioanalyzer and agarose gel were used to check RNA quality, and a NanoDrop 2000 was used to measure RNA concentration.

This clonotype was sampled from a female donor with Graves disease. The sequence is built from TRBV27 and TRBJ1-5, and TRBD1 may be the D gene, going by 6 matching bases. Sequencing was performed on peripheral blood mononuclear cells (PBMCs), taken when the disease was refractory, from a patient treated with antithyroid drugs. The CDR3 reads CASRRGGRSNQPQHF. The nucleotides are TGTGCCAGCCGGAGGGGGGGGCGTTCAAATCAGCCCCAGCATTTT.